This T cell receptor (beta chain) was recorded in a study of radiation and T cells in renal cell carcinoma. Only in-frame clones appear in the TCRdb table, and some are missing; sequencing was by immunoSEQ multiplex PCR. The repertoire holds 120,000 to 150,000 clones, 88% seen once, with 4.1% in the top ten. Time point specified: baseline pretreatment blood. Treatment: 15 Gy SBRT to primary tumor, nephrectomy 4 weeks later. Looked up from germline, CDR1 is SGHDT and CDR2 is YYEEEE. V was trimmed by 0 bases and J by 7 bases, leaving 7 bases between them. The CDR3 extends over 13 amino acids. The sequenced sample was blood, obtained from a patient whose treatment included radiotherapy and nephrectomy. This clonotype was sampled from a woman in her 70s with renal cell carcinoma. The chain couples TRBV5-6 to TRBJ1-4; tentative D call: TRBD1 (5 bases). The CDR3: CASSLGGGEKLFF. CDR3 sequence (DNA): TGTGCCAGCAGCTTGGGTGGGGGTGAAAAACTGTTTTTT.